This T cell receptor (beta chain) was sequenced during a study of blood T cell repertoires in COVID-19. Per the study methods: Amplification of reference gene primers provided the estimated nucleated cell counts. Some clones are missing from TCRdb's copy, which holds only in-frame ones; the method was immunoSEQ multiplex PCR. The V and J calls and clone size were taken over from that table, and D and trimming were inferred from the DNA. The table lists around 270,000 clones, 84% of them singletons, with 3.5% to 5% in the top ten. Germline V gene data show CDR1 as SGHKS and CDR2 as YYEKEE (reference sequence). Trimming took off 0 bases at V and 0 bases at J, with 12 bases between the two ends. CDR3 size: 16 residues.

J is TRBJ1-1 and V is TRBV5-5; the D gene is possibly TRBD1 (5 bases). The sequenced material came from peripheral blood. This TCR was sampled from a man in his sixties with acute or convalescent COVID-19. The CDR3 protein is CASSLGTRQLNTEAFF. CDR3 DNA: TGTGCCAGCAGCTTGGGTACTCGACAGCTGAACACTGAAGCTTTCTTT. The entire variable domain, with the rest obtained from reference TRBV5-5 and TRBJ1-1, is as follows: DAGVTQSPTHLIKTRGQQVTLRCSPISGHKSVSWYQQVLGQGPQFIFQYYEKEERGRGNFPDRFSARQFPNYSSELNVNALLLGDSALYLCASSLGTRQLNTEAFFGQGTRLTVV.